The 21 T cell receptor beta chains reported below all come from one sample, sequenced in a study of T-cell memory formation after mild COVID-19. TCRdb ran MiXCR on the 5' RACE reads and lists one entry per CDR3 protein. The sample lists approximately 400,000 distinct CDR3 sequences, roughly a quarter occurring once. Sequencing was done on a sample of PBMCs or a T cell subset sorted from them (not recorded which). The receptors here all came from an adult woman who had mild COVID-19 (a few samples of this study predate the infection). Cell type and time point are not known.

This sequence joins TRBV29-1 and TRBJ2-1; perhaps D is TRBD1 or TRBD2 (5 bases each). The CDR3 contains 14 residues. Germline V CDR1 and CDR2: SQVTM, ANQGSEA. The V gene lost 4 bases and the J gene lost 6 bases, with 16 bases spanning the gap. CDR3 residues: CSVALGVRPNEQFF. In DNA, the CDR3 is TGCAGCGTTGCACTAGGGGTACGGCCCAATGAGCAGTTCTTC.

This clonotype was seen a handful of times. The chain has TRBV12-3 or TRBV12-4 and TRBJ1-1, with TRBD1 matching 8 bases. The trim removed 3 bases at V and 0 bases at J, leaving 3 bases unmatched. The CDR3 has 15 amino acids. The CDR3 is CASSFTGGMNTEAFF. For the CDR3, the DNA is TGTGCCAGCAGTTTCACAGGGGGGATGAACACTGAAGCTTTCTTT.

This clonotype was counted between two and nine times. Written as DNA, the CDR3 is TGTGCCAGCAGCTTAGGGCTCTTGGCAGGTGGTGGCTACACCTTC. It translates to CASSLGLLAGGGYTF. V usage is TRBV7-9 and J usage is TRBJ1-2, with D uncertain. CDR1 is SEHNR and CDR2 is FQNEAQ in the germline V gene (reference sequence). V was clipped by 1 base and J by 7 bases, with 16 bases between them. The CDR3 spans 15 residues.

This clonotype was seen more than once but under ten times. V is TRBV6-5 and J is TRBJ2-7; TRBD2 matches 13 bases. Germline CDR1 reads MNHEY; CDR2 reads SVGAGI. After removal of 5 bases from V and 2 bases from J, the junction contained 3 bases not matched to a gene. CDR3 length: 15 amino acids. The CDR3 protein is CASSTLAGGPYEQYF. The CDR3 nucleotides are TGTGCCAGCAGTACACTAGCGGGAGGGCCCTACGAGCAGTACTTC.

In its sample, this clonotype was seen a few times. V gene TRBV7-3 combines with J gene TRBJ2-1, with 12 bases aligning to TRBD2. V shed 5 bases, J shed 9 bases, and the junction held 8 bases outside the gene matches. Germline loops: CDR1 SGHTA, CDR2 FQGTGA. The CDR3 loop spans 15 amino acids. This chain's CDR3 is CASSPLAGGLSEQFF. The CDR3 bases are TGTGCCAGCAGCCCACTAGCGGGAGGATTGAGTGAGCAGTTCTTC.

The rearrangement uses TRBV10-3 and TRBJ1-1; no clear D gene. The V end lost 3 bases, the J end lost 1 base, and 6 bases lay between the germline ends. The CDR3 runs to 13 residues. Germline values: CDR1 ENHRY, CDR2 SYGVKD. The CDR3 bases are TGTGCCATCAGTGATGGGCAGAACACTGAAGCTTTCTTT. Its protein is CAISDGQNTEAFF.

This clonotype was found a few times. V gene TRBV7-6 combines with J gene TRBJ1-5; D might be TRBD1 (5 bases). Germline V gene lookup returns CDR1 SGHVS and CDR2 FNYEAQ. The V end was cut by 3 bases, the J end by 6 bases, with 12 bases between. The CDR3 extends over 14 amino acids. The CDR3 nucleotides read TGTGCCAGCAGCTTTTGGCAGGGCAGTCAGCCCCAGCATTTT. Encoded protein: CASSFWQGSQPQHF.

This clonotype was observed a few times. The rearrangement joins TRBV25-1 to TRBJ2-1; 7 bases are shared with TRBD1. Germline V gives CDR1 MGHDK, CDR2 SYGVNS. V lost 8 bases, J lost 6 bases, and 7 bases stayed unmatched. The CDR3 is 13 amino acids. The CDR3 sequence is CASHATGTNEQFF. CDR3 coding DNA: TGTGCCAGCCATGCGACAGGGACCAATGAGCAGTTCTTC.

The chain is built from TRBV18 and TRBJ1-4; possibly TRBD1 for D (5 bases). V lost 3 bases and J 0 bases, leaving 8 bases between the germline ends. This CDR3 spans 15 amino acids. The germline V gene has CDR1 KGHSH and CDR2 LQKENI. The CDR3 sequence: CASSPRQSTNEKLFF. DNA of the CDR3: TGTGCCAGCTCACCGCGACAGTCAACTAATGAAAAACTGTTTTTT.

This clonotype was seen a few times. The chain carries TRBV14 and TRBJ2-7, with D possibly matching TRBD2 (5 bases). The germline gives CDR1 SGHDN, CDR2 FVKESK. The CDR3 consists of 16 residues. Trimming removed 1 base at V and 7 bases at J, with 20 bases between. CDR3 protein: CASSQGDPGGWEEQYF. CDR3 nucleotide sequence: TGTGCCAGCAGCCAAGGAGACCCCGGAGGATGGGAAGAGCAGTACTTC.

This clonotype was counted between two and nine times. The rearrangement links TRBV12-3 or TRBV12-4 to TRBJ2-1, with 10 nucleotides matching TRBD2. CDR3 length: 17 amino acids. Unmatched junction bases numbered 9, after V lost 4 bases and J lost 3 bases. CDR3: CASSWGVAGGYYNEQFF. The CDR3 DNA reads TGTGCCAGCAGTTGGGGGGTAGCGGGAGGATACTACAATGAGCAGTTCTTC.

The J gene is TRBJ2-7, the V gene TRBV30, with a possible D match to TRBD1 (6 bases). Trimming stripped 0 bases from V and 1 base from J, with 10 bases between. The CDR3 is made up of 14 amino acids. Germline CDR1 reads GTSNPN; CDR2 reads SVGIG (reference sequence). The CDR3 nucleotides read TGTGCCTGGAGTGTGGACAGCTTGTCCTACGAGCAGTACTTC. Amino acids: CAWSVDSLSYEQYF.

This chain uses TRBV24-1 with TRBJ2-1; D gene uncertain. Germline V gene sequence: CDR1 KGHDR, CDR2 SFDVKD. The CDR3 extends over 17 amino acids. With 2 bases removed from V and 2 bases from J, the gap between germline ends came to 15 bases. CDR3 protein: CATSDSGATEAYNEQFF. CDR3 DNA sequence: TGTGCCACCAGTGATTCTGGAGCGACTGAAGCCTACAATGAGCAGTTCTTC.

This clonotype occurred a few times. This chain connects TRBV6-6 to TRBJ1-1; no clear D gene. CDR3 length: 13 amino acids. Germline-derived CDR1 and CDR2 are MNHNY and SVGAGI (reference sequence). Trimming pared 6 bases from V and 9 bases from J, leaving 17 bases between. CDR3 DNA sequence: TGTGCCAGCAGACCTACAACCCCTGGGAAAGCTTTCTTT. Residues: CASRPTTPGKAFF.

The chain employs TRBV7-6 and TRBJ2-5; D remains unclear. V dropped 4 bases and J dropped 1 base, with 13 bases sitting between them. CDR3 size: 15 residues. Germline V gene lookup returns CDR1 SGHVS and CDR2 FNYEAQ. CDR3 in amino acids: CASSSIQTAQETQYF. In DNA form, the CDR3 reads TGTGCCAGCAGCTCCATACAGACCGCCCAAGAGACCCAGTACTTC.

J is TRBJ2-1 and V is TRBV7-3; D gene uncertain. Trimming cost V 5 bases and J 6 bases, with 11 bases left between them. Germline V lookup: CDR1 SGHTA, CDR2 FQGTGA. This CDR3 spans 13 amino acids. The DNA for the CDR3 is TGTGCCAGCAGCCCTGGTTCGACCAATGAGCAGTTCTTC. This encodes CASSPGSTNEQFF.

The rearrangement joins TRBV6-5 to TRBJ2-2; possibly TRBD1 or TRBD2 for D (7 bases each). Germline V lookup: CDR1 MNHEY, CDR2 SVGAGI. The CDR3 runs to 16 residues. V gave up 2 bases and J gave up 0 bases, with 10 bases separating them. CDR3 in DNA: TGTGCCAGCAGTTACCCAGGGGGGGCGAACACCGGGGAGCTGTTTTTT. Protein product: CASSYPGGANTGELFF.

The genes are TRBV12-3 or TRBV12-4 and TRBJ1-1; 7 bases match TRBD1. V lost 7 bases, J lost 2 bases, and 7 bases stayed unmatched. The length of the CDR3 is 14 residues. The CDR3 sequence is CASKPGQSNTEAFF. CDR3 bases: TGTGCCAGCAAGCCGGGACAGAGTAACACTGAAGCTTTCTTT.

This chain uses TRBV20-1 with TRBJ2-5; D call uncertain. The length of the CDR3 is 14 residues. The germline gives CDR1 DFQATT, CDR2 SNEGSKA (reference sequence). Between the trimmed V and J ends, which lost 2 bases and 7 bases, there was a span of 17 bases. The CDR3 DNA reads TGCAGTGCTAGAATTCCGGCCCCGCGGTCGACCCAGTACTTC. Translated: CSARIPAPRSTQYF.

The V and J genes are TRBV20-1 and TRBJ2-1; 7 bases align to TRBD2. This CDR3 has 13 residues. Germline V gene sequence: CDR1 DFQATT, CDR2 SNEGSKA (reference sequence). The V gene end was trimmed by 3 bases and the J gene end by 6 bases; junction bases not matched to a gene: 5. The CDR3 region has the DNA TGCAGTGCTAGCCAGCGGGGTCTCAATGAGCAGTTCTTC. It translates to CSASQRGLNEQFF.

Regarding this clonotype: At one of its ends the junction is not consistent with the germline gene, which may arise from a read error. The chain is built from TRBV6-2 or TRBV6-3 and TRBJ2-7, with a tentative D call TRBD2 (7 bases). Germline assignment: CDR1 MNHEY and CDR2 SVGEGT. This CDR3 has 15 residues. CDR3 DNA: TGTGCCAGCAGTTTAGACTCCGCGGGAGAGGGGGAGCGGTACTTC. Amino acids: CASSLDSAGEGERYF.